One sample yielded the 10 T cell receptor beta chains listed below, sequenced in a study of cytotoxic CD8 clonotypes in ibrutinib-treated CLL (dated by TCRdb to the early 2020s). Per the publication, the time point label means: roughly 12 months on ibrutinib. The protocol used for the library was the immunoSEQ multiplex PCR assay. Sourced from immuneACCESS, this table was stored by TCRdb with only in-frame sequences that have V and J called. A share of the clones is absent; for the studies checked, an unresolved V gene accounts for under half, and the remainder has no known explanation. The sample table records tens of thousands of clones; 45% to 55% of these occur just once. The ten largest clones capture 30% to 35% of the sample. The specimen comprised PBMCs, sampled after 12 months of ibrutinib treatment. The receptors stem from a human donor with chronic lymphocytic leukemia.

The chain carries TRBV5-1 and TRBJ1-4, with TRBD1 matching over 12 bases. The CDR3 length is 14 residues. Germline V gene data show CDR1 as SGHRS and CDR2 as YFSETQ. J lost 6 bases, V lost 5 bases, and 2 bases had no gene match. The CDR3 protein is CASRRDRGHEKLFF. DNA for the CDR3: TGCGCCAGCAGAAGGGACAGGGGGCATGAAAAACTGTTTTTT.

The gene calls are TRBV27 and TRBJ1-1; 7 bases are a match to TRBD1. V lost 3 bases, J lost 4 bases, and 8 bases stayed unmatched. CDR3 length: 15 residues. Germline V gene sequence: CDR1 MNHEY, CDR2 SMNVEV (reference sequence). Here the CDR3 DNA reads TGTGCCAGCAGTTTGGAAGGGGGCGCGGGCACTGAAGCTTTCTTT. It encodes CASSLEGGAGTEAFF.

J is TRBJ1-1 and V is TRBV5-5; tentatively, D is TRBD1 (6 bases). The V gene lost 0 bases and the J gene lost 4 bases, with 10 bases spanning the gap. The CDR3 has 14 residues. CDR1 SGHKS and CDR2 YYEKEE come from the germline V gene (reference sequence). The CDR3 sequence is CASSLEGERTEAFF. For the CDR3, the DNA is TGTGCCAGCAGCTTGGAGGGGGAACGCACTGAAGCTTTCTTT.

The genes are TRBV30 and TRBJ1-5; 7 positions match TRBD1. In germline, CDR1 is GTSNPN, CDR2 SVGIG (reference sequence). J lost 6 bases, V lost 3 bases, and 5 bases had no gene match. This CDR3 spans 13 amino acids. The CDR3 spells CAWSRQGAQPQHF. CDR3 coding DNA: TGTGCCTGGAGCCGACAGGGCGCTCAGCCCCAGCATTTT.

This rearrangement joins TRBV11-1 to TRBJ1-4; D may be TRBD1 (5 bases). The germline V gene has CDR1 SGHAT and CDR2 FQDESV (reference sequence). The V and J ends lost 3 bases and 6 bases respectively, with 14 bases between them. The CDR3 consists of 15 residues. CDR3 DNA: TGTGCCAGCAGCTTCGGCCGGGACGGGGATGAAAAACTGTTTTTT. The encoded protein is CASSFGRDGDEKLFF.

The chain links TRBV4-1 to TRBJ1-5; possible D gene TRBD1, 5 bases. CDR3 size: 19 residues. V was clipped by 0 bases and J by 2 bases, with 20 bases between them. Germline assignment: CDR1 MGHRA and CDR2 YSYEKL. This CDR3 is CASSQEPLLPQGGNQPQHF. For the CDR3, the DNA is TGCGCCAGCAGCCAAGAACCCCTACTCCCCCAGGGTGGCAATCAGCCCCAGCATTTT.

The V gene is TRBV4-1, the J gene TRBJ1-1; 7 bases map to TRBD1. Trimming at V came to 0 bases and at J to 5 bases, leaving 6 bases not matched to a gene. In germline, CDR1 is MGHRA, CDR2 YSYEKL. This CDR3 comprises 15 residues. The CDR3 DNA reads TGCGCCAGCAGCCAAGATAGAGGGGGCTGGACTGAAGCTTTCTTT. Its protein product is CASSQDRGGWTEAFF.

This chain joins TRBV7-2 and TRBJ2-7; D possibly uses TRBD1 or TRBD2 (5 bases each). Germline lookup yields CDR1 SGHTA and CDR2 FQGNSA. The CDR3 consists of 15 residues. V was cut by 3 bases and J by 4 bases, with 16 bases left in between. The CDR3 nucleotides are TGTGCCAGCAGCTTCCCGGGACGGGACGGGTACGAGCAGTACTTC. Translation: CASSFPGRDGYEQYF.

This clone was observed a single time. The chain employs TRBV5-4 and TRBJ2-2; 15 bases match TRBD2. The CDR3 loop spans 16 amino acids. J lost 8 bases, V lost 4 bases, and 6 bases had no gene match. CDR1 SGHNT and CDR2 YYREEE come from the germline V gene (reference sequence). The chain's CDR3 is CASSLWTSGRVGELFF. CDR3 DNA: TGTGCCAGCAGCCTCTGGACTAGCGGGAGGGTTGGGGAGCTGTTTTTT.

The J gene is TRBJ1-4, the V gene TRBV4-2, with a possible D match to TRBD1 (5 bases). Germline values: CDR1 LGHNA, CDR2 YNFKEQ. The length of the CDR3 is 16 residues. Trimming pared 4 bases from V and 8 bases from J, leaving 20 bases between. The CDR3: CASSLLHQGPGEKLFF. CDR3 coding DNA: TGTGCCAGCAGCCTACTTCATCAGGGTCCGGGAGAAAAACTGTTTTTT.